The 10 T cell receptor beta chains given below trace back to one sample, sequenced in a study of human T cells and chemical hapten exposure (dated by TCRdb to the early 2020s). The library was made by RACE. Sequencing used a NextSeq 500. TCRdb itself trimmed the public reads at Q25 with fastp, ran MiXCR and retained productive beta chains. Each entry is one CDR3 protein sequence, shown with its most common DNA and genes. The sample profile shows about 69,000 distinct CDR3 sequences; around a tenth of them were found once. The ten most abundant clones make up around 6.8% of the sample. The sample's time point label, decoded: patch test 2, 6 weeks after DPC sensitization. What the treatment or condition label conveys for this sample: therapeutic diphenylcyclopropenone sensitization with weekly scalp DPC. Sequencing was performed on whole blood, taken in connection with sensitization to the hapten diphenylcyclopropenone (DPC). Receptor source: a woman aged 50 to 60 with alopecia areata. Some clones in this sample may be carry-over from other donors' samples.

V and J are TRBV10-3 and TRBJ2-1; TRBD1 might be the D (6 bases). The germline V and J ends were trimmed by 0 bases and 5 bases, with 17 bases remaining between them. Per the germline V gene, CDR1 is ENHRY and CDR2 is SYGVKD. The CDR3 totals 17 residues. Written as DNA, the CDR3 is TGTGCCATCAGTGAGTCGAGGGCAGGGGTTCAGGACAATGAGCAGTTCTTC. Encoded protein: CAISESRAGVQDNEQFF.

This clonotype was seen a few times. The rearrangement uses TRBV5-1 and TRBJ1-1; TRBD1 matches at 8 bases. V gave up 3 bases and J gave up 1 base; unmatched junction bases: 8. This CDR3 is 16 amino acids long. CDR1 and CDR2 from the germline V gene are SGHRS and YFSETQ. This CDR3 is CASSSGQTGENTEAFF. The DNA for the CDR3 is TGCGCCAGCAGCTCCGGACAGACAGGGGAGAACACTGAAGCTTTCTTT.

This clonotype was seen ten or more times. The CDR3 nucleotides read TGTGCCAGCAGCCTAGTCCAAGAGACCCAGTACTTC. This sequence encodes CASSLVQETQYF. The chain uses TRBV11-2 and TRBJ2-5; no definite D call. CDR3 length: 12 residues. Trimming took off 5 bases at V and 1 base at J, with 5 bases between the two ends. The germline V gene has CDR1 SGHAT and CDR2 FQNNGV.

This clonotype has only a few counts. The rearrangement links TRBV27 to TRBJ2-7; D remains ambiguous. Trimming took 3 bases from V and 4 from J, leaving 4 bases between them. The CDR3 totals 11 residues. Germline CDR1 and CDR2: MNHEY and SMNVEV (reference sequence). Here the CDR3 reads CASSFWYEQYF. In DNA form, the CDR3 reads TGTGCCAGCAGTTTTTGGTACGAGCAGTACTTC.

This clonotype has at least ten counts. This CDR3 is CATSSELLYGYTF. The CDR3 DNA is TGTGCCACCAGCAGCGAGCTCCTCTATGGCTACACCTTC. This rearrangement joins TRBV15 to TRBJ1-2, with D uncertain. Germline V gene data show CDR1 as LNHNV and CDR2 as YYDKDF (reference sequence). This CDR3 comprises 13 residues. The V gene lost 3 bases and the J gene lost 4 bases, with 9 bases spanning the gap.

In this sample, this clonotype turned up a few times. The chain has TRBV30 and TRBJ2-1; D not certain. The CDR3 totals 12 residues. The germline CDR1 and CDR2 sequences are GTSNPN and SVGIG (reference sequence). V lost 3 bases and J lost 3, with 6 bases in between. CDR3: CAWSGNYNEQFF. Written as DNA, the CDR3 is TGTGCCTGGAGCGGAAACTACAATGAGCAGTTCTTC.

To note about this clonotype: Mismatch with germline at one junction end may stem from a read error. The rearrangement joins TRBV19 to TRBJ2-3, with a possible D match to TRBD1 (6 bases). The CDR3 has 16 amino acids. Per germline, CDR1 LNHDA and CDR2 SQIVND (reference sequence). The CDR3 coding sequence is TGTGCCAGTAGTGTAGACAGGAGAGGGATCACAGATACGCAGTATTTT. Protein sequence: CASSVDRRGITDTQYF.

The chain employs TRBV6-2 or TRBV6-3 and TRBJ1-5; D not certain. Looked up from germline, CDR1 is MNHEY and CDR2 is SVGEGT. Trimming cost V 1 base and J 7 bases, with 20 bases left between them. The CDR3 contains 17 residues. In DNA form, the CDR3 reads TGTGCCAGCAGTTACTACGCCCCAGGAGGCTTAGGCCAGCCCCAGCATTTT. It yields the protein CASSYYAPGGLGQPQHF.

This clonotype was counted only a few times. The gene calls are TRBV7-2 and TRBJ2-7; 7 nucleotides agree with TRBD2. The CDR3 covers 14 residues. CDR1 is SGHTA and CDR2 is FQGNSA in the germline V gene. V lost 2 bases to trimming and J lost 2 bases; unmatched junction nucleotides: 3. The CDR3 region is CASSLPSGAYEQYF. Written as DNA, the CDR3 is TGTGCCAGCAGCTTACCTAGCGGCGCCTACGAGCAGTACTTC.

The sample holds many counts of this clonotype. The chain carries TRBV6-6 and TRBJ2-3; no clear D. The V end lost 2 bases, the J end lost 5 bases, and 11 bases lay between the germline ends. Per germline, CDR1 MNHNY and CDR2 SVGAGI (reference sequence). The CDR3 is 14 amino acids. The CDR3, as DNA: TGTGCCAGCAGTTACCGCCCGTTAGGAGATACGCAGTATTTT. Translation: CASSYRPLGDTQYF.